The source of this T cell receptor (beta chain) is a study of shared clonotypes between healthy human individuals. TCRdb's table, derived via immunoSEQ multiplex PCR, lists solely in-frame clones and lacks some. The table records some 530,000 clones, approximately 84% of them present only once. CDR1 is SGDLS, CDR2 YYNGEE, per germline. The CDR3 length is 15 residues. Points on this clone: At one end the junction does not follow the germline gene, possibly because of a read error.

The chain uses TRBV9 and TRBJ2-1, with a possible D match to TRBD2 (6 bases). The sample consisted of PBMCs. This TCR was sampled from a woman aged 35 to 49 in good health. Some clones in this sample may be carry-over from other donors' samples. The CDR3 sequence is CAGSLEGTEYNEQFF. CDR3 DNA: TGTGCCGGCAGCCTGGAGGGCACCGAATACAATGAGCAGTTCTTC.